This T cell receptor beta chain emerged from a study of vaccination and CD4 T cells after COVID-19. Study background: Stimulation of the cells used overlapping spike peptide pools from SARS-CoV-2 and from the common cold coronaviruses HCoV-NL63, HCoV-OC43 and HCoV-229E. Study-level results: Spike mono-reactivity was evident in 304 of the 307 vaccine-specific clones derived from convalescent patients.

This clonotype showed up just once. Its specificity is unknown. V shed 8 bases and J shed 0 bases, with 17 bases lying between them. This CDR3 contains 15 residues. CDR1 is SGHVS and CDR2 is FQNEAQ in the germline V gene. Described treatment: approximately 11-day PBMC culture with coronavirus spike peptide pools or control peptides (ViraFEST assay). Once obtained from cultured CD4+ T cells, the DNA was sequenced using the Oncomine TCR Beta short-read assay. One entry per CDR3 protein results from TCRdb running MiXCR on the PCR reads. This table has about 13,000 distinct CDR3 sequences, roughly half appearing once.

The sequence derives from a human donor who had recovered from COVID-19. Sequencing was done on a sample of CD4+ T cells from blood, cultured in vitro. The chain uses TRBV7-8 and TRBJ2-7; D tentatively fits TRBD1 or TRBD2 (5 bases each). This CDR3 is CASSATGRDSYEQYF. CDR3 coding DNA: TGTGCCAGCTCCGCGACGGGGCGAGACTCCTACGAGCAGTACTTC.